These T cell receptor beta chains were read from a single sample in a study of cytomegalovirus exposure and HLA in healthy donors. This table comes from immunoSEQ multiplex PCR, and its TCRdb copy is limited to in-frame clones, with some not included. The repertoire consists of some 120,000 clones, with approximately 80% occurring once and the leading ten covering around 1.8%. Sequencing was carried out using PBMCs. These receptors all come from a man aged 18 to 29 in good health and CMV-seronegative. Both conserved end residues are part of each CDR3. Fields, in order: CDR3 protein, CDR3 DNA, clone size, J gene, D gene, V gene. A D gene is named only where the DNA matches it firmly. The listing skips clone size in some rows; elsewhere it reads once, few, many or a size class.

CDR3 protein: CATGRTLAGLKETQYF; CDR3 DNA: TGTGCCACCGGCAGAACTCTAGCGGGGTTGAAAGAGACCCAGTACTTC; clone size: .; J gene: TRBJ2-5; D gene: TRBD2; V gene: TRBV15
CDR3 protein: CSSSFAGNEQYF; CDR3 DNA: TGTTCCAGCAGCTTCGCAGGGAACGAGCAGTACTTC; clone size: .; J gene: TRBJ2-7; D gene: .; V gene: TRBV7-9
CDR3 protein: CASTTGQGSAFF; CDR3 DNA: TGTGCCAGCACCACGGGACAGGGTTCAGCTTTCTTT; clone size: few; J gene: TRBJ1-1; D gene: TRBD1; V gene: TRBV6-5
CDR3 protein: CASSEEPRSSGNTIYF; CDR3 DNA: TGCGCCAGCAGCGAGGAGCCGCGGAGCTCTGGAAACACCATATATTTT; clone size: few; J gene: TRBJ1-3; D gene: .; V gene: TRBV5-1
CDR3 protein: CASSSQALSYEQYF; CDR3 DNA: TGTGCCAGCAGCTCTCAGGCCTTATCCTACGAGCAGTACTTC; clone size: .; J gene: TRBJ2-7; D gene: .; V gene: TRBV7-2
CDR3 protein: CASSLKSTDGELFF; CDR3 DNA: TGTGCCAGCAGCTTAAAAAGTACAGACGGGGAGCTGTTTTTT; clone size: .; J gene: TRBJ2-2; D gene: .; V gene: TRBV7-9
CDR3 protein: CASSEAVGGGGTDTQYF; CDR3 DNA: TGTGCCAGCAGTGAAGCAGTCGGGGGGGGAGGCACAGATACGCAGTATTTT; clone size: .; J gene: TRBJ2-3; D gene: TRBD2; V gene: TRBV6-1
CDR3 protein: CASSRGGVGTDTQYF; CDR3 DNA: TGTGCCAGTAGTAGAGGGGGAGTGGGGACAGATACGCAGTATTTT; clone size: .; J gene: TRBJ2-3; D gene: .; V gene: TRBV19
CDR3 protein: CASSPRTGDSYEQYF; CDR3 DNA: TGTGCCAGCAGTCCCCGGACAGGGGACTCCTACGAGCAGTACTTC; clone size: .; J gene: TRBJ2-7; D gene: TRBD1; V gene: TRBV2
CDR3 protein: CSVGDRVNEQYF; CDR3 DNA: TGCAGCGTTGGGGACAGGGTCAACGAGCAGTACTTC; clone size: .; J gene: TRBJ2-7; D gene: TRBD1; V gene: TRBV29-1
CDR3 protein: CASSQDGSTRGGYTF; CDR3 DNA: TGCGCCAGCAGCCAAGATGGATCTACTCGGGGGGGCTACACCTTC; clone size: .; J gene: TRBJ1-2; D gene: .; V gene: TRBV4-3
CDR3 protein: CASSIAGQGAGELFF; CDR3 DNA: TGTGCCAGCAGCATAGCAGGACAGGGGGCCGGGGAGCTGTTTTTT; clone size: .; J gene: TRBJ2-2; D gene: TRBD1; V gene: TRBV9
CDR3 protein: CASSEGQGGTSYEQYF; CDR3 DNA: TGTGCCAGCAGTGAAGGGCAGGGCGGCACCTCCTACGAGCAGTACTTC; clone size: .; J gene: TRBJ2-7; D gene: .; V gene: TRBV2
CDR3 protein: CSSNDGGSYEQYF; CDR3 DNA: TGTTCCAGCAATGACGGGGGCTCCTACGAGCAGTACTTC; clone size: .; J gene: TRBJ2-7; D gene: .; V gene: TRBV7-9
CDR3 protein: CASSSYGAEVVYGYTF; CDR3 DNA: TGTGCCAGCAGCTCCTACGGTGCCGAGGTGGTTTATGGCTACACCTTC; clone size: .; J gene: TRBJ1-2; D gene: .; V gene: TRBV5-6
CDR3 protein: CSVEYDRNYGYTF; CDR3 DNA: TGCAGCGTTGAATACGACAGGAACTATGGCTACACCTTC; clone size: .; J gene: TRBJ1-2; D gene: .; V gene: TRBV29-1
CDR3 protein: CASSRQDPNYGYTF; CDR3 DNA: TGTGCCAGCAGCAGACAGGACCCGAACTATGGCTACACCTTC; clone size: few; J gene: TRBJ1-2; D gene: .; V gene: TRBV7-9
CDR3 protein: CASSVDSNEKLFF; CDR3 DNA: TGTGCCAGCAGCGTAGACAGTAATGAAAAACTGTTTTTT; clone size: .; J gene: TRBJ1-4; D gene: .; V gene: TRBV9
CDR3 protein: CASSQTSKPGHSYEQYF; CDR3 DNA: TGCGCCAGCAGCCAAACTAGCAAACCGGGTCATTCCTACGAGCAGTACTTC; clone size: .; J gene: TRBJ2-7; D gene: .; V gene: TRBV4-3
CDR3 protein: CASSVGTGRTGELFF; CDR3 DNA: TGTGCCAGCAGCGTAGGGACAGGGAGAACCGGGGAGCTGTTTTTT; clone size: .; J gene: TRBJ2-2; D gene: TRBD1; V gene: TRBV9